This entry describes one T cell receptor (beta chain). The sample is drawn from a study of cytomegalovirus exposure and HLA in healthy donors. This CDR3 has 14 residues. CDR1 KGHSH and CDR2 LQKENI come from the germline V gene. V was pared by 8 bases and J by 0 bases, with 5 bases of the junction left unmatched. Both 60 Vbeta primers and 13 Jbeta primers went into the PCR. Assay used: immunoSEQ multiplex PCR; TCRdb lists only in-frame clones, some missing. The sample lists a few hundred thousand clones, roughly four fifths seen once, with roughly 7.4% in the top ten. The V gene is TRBV18, the J gene TRBJ1-1; TRBD1 matches 8 bases. The sample was PBMCs. The sequence was collected from a woman aged 55 to 70 in good health and CMV-seropositive. The CDR3 DNA sequence: TGTGCCAGCCGCCAGGGACAGGTGAACACTGAAGCTTTCTTT. Its translation: CASRQGQVNTEAFF.